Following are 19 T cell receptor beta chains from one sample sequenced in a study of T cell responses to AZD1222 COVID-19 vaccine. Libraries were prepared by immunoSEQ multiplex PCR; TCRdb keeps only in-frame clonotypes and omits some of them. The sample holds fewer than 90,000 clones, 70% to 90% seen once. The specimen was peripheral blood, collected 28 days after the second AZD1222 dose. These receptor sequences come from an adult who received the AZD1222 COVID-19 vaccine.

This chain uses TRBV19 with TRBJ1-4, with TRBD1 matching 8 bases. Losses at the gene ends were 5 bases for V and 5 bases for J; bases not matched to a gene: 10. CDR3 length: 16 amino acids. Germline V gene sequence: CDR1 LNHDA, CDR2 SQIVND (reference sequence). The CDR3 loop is CASSLTPGTGNEKLFF. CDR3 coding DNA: TGTGCCAGTAGTCTTACTCCCGGGACAGGAAATGAAAAACTGTTTTTT. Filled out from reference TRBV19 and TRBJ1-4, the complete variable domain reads DGGITQSPKYLFRKEGQNVTLSCEQNLNHDAMYWYRQDPGQGLRLIYYSQIVNDFQKGDIAEGYSVSREKKESFPLTVTSAQKNPTAFYLCASSLTPGTGNEKLFFGSGTQLSVL.

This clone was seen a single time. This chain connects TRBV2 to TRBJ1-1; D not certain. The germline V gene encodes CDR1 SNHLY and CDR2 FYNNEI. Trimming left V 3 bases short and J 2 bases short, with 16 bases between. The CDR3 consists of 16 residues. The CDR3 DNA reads TGTGCCAGCAGTGATCAGGTGGGTCGGGCAAACACTGAAGCTTTCTTT. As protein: CASSDQVGRANTEAFF. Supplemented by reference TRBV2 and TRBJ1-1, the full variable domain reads EPEVTQTPSHQVTQMGQEVILRCVPISNHLYFYWYRQILGQKVEFLVSFYNNEISEKSEIFDDQFSVERPDGSNFTLKIRSTKLEDSAMYFCASSDQVGRANTEAFFGQGTRLTVV.

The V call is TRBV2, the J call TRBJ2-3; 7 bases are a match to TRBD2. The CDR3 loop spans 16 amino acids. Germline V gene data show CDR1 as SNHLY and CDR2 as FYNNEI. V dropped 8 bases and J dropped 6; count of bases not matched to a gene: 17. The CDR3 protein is CASWGGFEKAADTQYF. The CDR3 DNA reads TGTGCCAGCTGGGGGGGATTCGAGAAGGCAGCCGATACGCAGTATTTT.

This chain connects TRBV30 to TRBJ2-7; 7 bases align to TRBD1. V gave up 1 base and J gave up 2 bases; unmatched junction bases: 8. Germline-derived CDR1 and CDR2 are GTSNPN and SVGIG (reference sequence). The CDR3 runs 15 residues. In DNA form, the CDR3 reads TGTGCCTGGAGTGAAGTACAGGGGACCGCCTACGAGCAGTACTTC. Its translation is CAWSEVQGTAYEQYF.

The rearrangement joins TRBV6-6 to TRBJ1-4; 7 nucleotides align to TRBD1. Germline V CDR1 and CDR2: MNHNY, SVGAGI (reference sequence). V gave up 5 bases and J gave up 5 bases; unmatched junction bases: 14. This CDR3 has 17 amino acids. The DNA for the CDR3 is TGTGCCAGCAGTCCTATGGGGCCCGGGACAGAAAATGAAAAACTGTTTTTT. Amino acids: CASSPMGPGTENEKLFF.

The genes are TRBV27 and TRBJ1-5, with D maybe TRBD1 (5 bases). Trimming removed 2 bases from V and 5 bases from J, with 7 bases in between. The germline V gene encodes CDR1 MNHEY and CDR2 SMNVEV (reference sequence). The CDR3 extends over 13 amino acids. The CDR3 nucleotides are TGTGCCAGCAGTTTAGGGGCCTATCAGCCCCAGCATTTT. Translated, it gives CASSLGAYQPQHF.

CDR3 nucleotides: TGTGCCAGCAGCTTGCTAGCGGGGGTAGGGGCCAACGTCCTGACTTTC. Translation gives CASSLLAGVGANVLTF. V gene TRBV5-5 combines with J gene TRBJ2-6; TRBD2 agrees at 10 bases. CDR3 length: 16 residues. V shed 1 base and J 4 bases; nucleotides not matched to a gene: 2. The germline V gene encodes CDR1 SGHKS and CDR2 YYEKEE (reference sequence).

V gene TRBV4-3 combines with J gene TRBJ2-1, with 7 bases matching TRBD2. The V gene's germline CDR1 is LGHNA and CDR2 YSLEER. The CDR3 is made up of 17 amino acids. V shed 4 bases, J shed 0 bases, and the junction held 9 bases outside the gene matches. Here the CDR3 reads CASSPPGAGSSYNEQFF. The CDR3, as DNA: TGCGCCAGCAGCCCCCCAGGAGCGGGGAGCTCCTACAATGAGCAGTTCTTC.

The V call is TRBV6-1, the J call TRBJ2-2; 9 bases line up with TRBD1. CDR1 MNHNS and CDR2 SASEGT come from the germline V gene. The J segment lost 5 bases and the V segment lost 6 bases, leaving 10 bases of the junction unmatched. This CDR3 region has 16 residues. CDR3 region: CASSELQGAMTGELFF. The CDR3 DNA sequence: TGTGCCAGCAGCGAACTACAGGGGGCGATGACCGGGGAGCTGTTTTTT.

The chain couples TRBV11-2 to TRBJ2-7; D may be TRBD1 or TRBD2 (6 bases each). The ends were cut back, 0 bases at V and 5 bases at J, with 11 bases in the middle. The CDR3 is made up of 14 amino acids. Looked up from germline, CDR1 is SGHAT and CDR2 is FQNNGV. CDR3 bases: TGTGCCAGCAGCTTAGATCCGGGGGCCAACGAGCAGTACTTC. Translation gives CASSLDPGANEQYF.

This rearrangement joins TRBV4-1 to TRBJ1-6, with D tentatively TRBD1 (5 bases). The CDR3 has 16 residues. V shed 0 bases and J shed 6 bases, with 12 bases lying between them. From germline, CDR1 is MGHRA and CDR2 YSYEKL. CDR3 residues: CASSQEGQGGNSPLHF. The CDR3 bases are TGCGCCAGCAGCCAAGAGGGCCAGGGCGGTAATTCACCCCTCCACTTT.

In DNA form, the CDR3 reads TGTGCCAGCAGCCAAGACCCGGGACACGAGAATCAGCCCCAGCATTTT. It yields the protein CASSQDPGHENQPQHF. The gene calls are TRBV4-2 and TRBJ1-5; D may be TRBD1 (6 bases). Trimming took 0 bases from V and 4 from J, leaving 13 bases between them. The CDR3 is made up of 16 amino acids. CDR1 LGHNA and CDR2 YNFKEQ come from the germline V gene.

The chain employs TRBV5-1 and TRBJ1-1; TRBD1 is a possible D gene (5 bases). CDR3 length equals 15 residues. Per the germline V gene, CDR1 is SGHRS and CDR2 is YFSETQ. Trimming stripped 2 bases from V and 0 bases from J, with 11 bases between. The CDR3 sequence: CASSFTGTMNTEAFF. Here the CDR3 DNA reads TGCGCCAGCAGCTTTACAGGAACTATGAACACTGAAGCTTTCTTT.

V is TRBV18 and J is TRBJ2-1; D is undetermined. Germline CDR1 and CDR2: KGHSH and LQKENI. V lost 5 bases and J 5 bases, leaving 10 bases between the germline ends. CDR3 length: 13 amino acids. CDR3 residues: CASSERRNNEQFF. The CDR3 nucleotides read TGTGCCAGCTCAGAAAGACGGAACAATGAGCAGTTCTTC.

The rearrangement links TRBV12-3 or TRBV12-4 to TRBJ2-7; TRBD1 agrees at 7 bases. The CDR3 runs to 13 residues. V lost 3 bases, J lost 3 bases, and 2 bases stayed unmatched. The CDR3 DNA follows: TGTGCCAGCAGTTTCGGGACAGTCTACGAGCAGTACTTC. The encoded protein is CASSFGTVYEQYF.

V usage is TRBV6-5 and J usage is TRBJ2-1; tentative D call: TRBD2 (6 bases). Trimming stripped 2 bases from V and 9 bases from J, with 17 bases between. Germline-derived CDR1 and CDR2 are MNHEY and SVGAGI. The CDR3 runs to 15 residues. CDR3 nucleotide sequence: TGTGCCAGCAGTTACGGGGGGAAATCGGTAGGTGAGCAGTTCTTC. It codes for CASSYGGKSVGEQFF.

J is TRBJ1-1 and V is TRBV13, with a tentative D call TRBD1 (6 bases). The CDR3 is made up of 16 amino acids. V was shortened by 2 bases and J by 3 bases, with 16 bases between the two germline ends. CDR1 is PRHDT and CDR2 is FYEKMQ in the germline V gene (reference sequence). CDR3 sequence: CASSLSFGGADTEAFF. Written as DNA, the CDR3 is TGTGCCAGCAGCTTATCCTTCGGGGGCGCCGACACTGAAGCTTTCTTT.

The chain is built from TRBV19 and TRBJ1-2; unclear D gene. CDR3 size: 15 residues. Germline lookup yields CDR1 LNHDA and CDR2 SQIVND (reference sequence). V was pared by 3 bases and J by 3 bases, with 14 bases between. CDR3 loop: CASSMGSRSHYGYTF. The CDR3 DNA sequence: TGTGCCAGTAGTATGGGGTCACGCTCTCACTATGGCTACACCTTC.

CDR3 sequence: CASTQRDRDMGLFF. The CDR3 nucleotides are TGTGCCAGCACTCAAAGGGACAGGGATATGGGGCTGTTCTTC. The genes are TRBV6-5 and TRBJ2-1; 9 positions match TRBD1. Germline V gene sequence: CDR1 MNHEY, CDR2 SVGAGI. The CDR3 consists of 14 residues. V was pared by 7 bases and J by 15 bases, with 16 bases of the junction left unmatched.